Listed here are 16 T cell receptor beta chains from one sample, sequenced in a study of CD8+CD57+ T cells in acquired aplastic anemia. Patients picked for sequencing had shown CD8+CD57+ cell expansion detected by flow cytometry. Genomic DNA acted as the template from which TCR beta VDJ combination and CDR3 sequence profiling were carried out. Each CDR3 protein is one row after TCRdb ran MiXCR on the reads. The repertoire includes 150,000 to 200,000 distinct CDR3 sequences, 48% of them detected once, and 10% to 15% sits in the top ten. The sequenced sample was sorted CD4+, CD8+, or CD8+CD57+ T cells (not recorded which) from PBMCs. Receptors were obtained from a human donor with aplastic anemia.

This clonotype came up a few times. This chain uses TRBV4-1 with TRBJ1-4; D gene ambiguous. Germline CDR1 and CDR2: MGHRA and YSYEKL. Trimming took 0 bases from V and 3 from J, leaving 11 bases between them. The CDR3 covers 16 residues. The CDR3 DNA sequence: TGCGCCAGCAGCCAAGATCCAGGAGGAGCTAATGAAAAACTGTTTTTT. Translation gives CASSQDPGGANEKLFF.

This clonotype was seen a handful of times. The rearrangement joins TRBV29-1 to TRBJ1-6; no reliable D call. There are 13 residues in the CDR3. From germline, CDR1 is SQVTM and CDR2 ANQGSEA. V was cut by 0 bases and J by 10 bases, with 10 bases left in between. The CDR3 DNA reads TGCAGCGTTGAAGATGGGTATGGGTCACCCCTCCACTTT. Translated: CSVEDGYGSPLHF.

The rearrangement links TRBV2 to TRBJ1-5; 9 bases are a match to TRBD1. With 6 bases clipped from V and 3 bases from J, the junction kept 9 bases outside the gene matches. In germline, CDR1 is SNHLY, CDR2 FYNNEI. This CDR3 contains 16 residues. The CDR3: CASSLRDRASNQPQHF. The CDR3 nucleotides read TGTGCCAGCAGCCTCCGGGACAGGGCCTCCAATCAGCCCCAGCATTTT.

The rearrangement links TRBV29-1 to TRBJ2-7; tentatively, D is TRBD1 (5 bases). This CDR3 has 12 residues. Trimming shortened V by 7 bases and J by 4 bases, and 14 bases separated the two germline ends. Germline V CDR1 and CDR2: SQVTM, ANQGSEA. The DNA of the CDR3 is TGCAGCGCGGAAGGGGATCGTTACGAGCAGTACTTC. It yields the protein CSAEGDRYEQYF.

This clonotype was observed at least ten times. This chain uses TRBV12-3 or TRBV12-4 with TRBJ1-4, with a weak D call TRBD1 (6 bases). There are 13 residues in the CDR3. The germline V and J ends were trimmed by 11 bases and 8 bases, with 18 bases remaining between them. The CDR3 bases are TGTGCCTCAGGAGGGGGACACGGAGAAAAACTGTTTTTT. Residues: CASGGGHGEKLFF.

The V and J genes are TRBV6-1 and TRBJ1-2, with TRBD1 matching 11 bases. CDR3 size: 14 residues. V trimming: 4 bases; J trimming: 7 bases; junction bases outside the gene matches: 5. CDR1 is MNHNS and CDR2 is SASEGT in the germline V gene. The CDR3 region is CASSVTGTGGGYTF. As DNA, the CDR3 is TGTGCCAGCAGTGTCACCGGGACAGGGGGTGGCTACACCTTC.

This clonotype has a handful of counts. The rearrangement links TRBV20-1 to TRBJ1-5; TRBD1 agrees at 7 bases. V dropped 1 base and J dropped 6; count of bases not matched to a gene: 9. Germline CDR1 DFQATT, CDR2 SNEGSKA (reference sequence). The CDR3 is 15 residues long. The CDR3 region is CSARVSGGDVQPQHF. CDR3 nucleotides: TGCAGTGCTAGAGTGTCAGGGGGGGACGTTCAGCCCCAGCATTTT.

This clonotype has a count of ten or more. The chain has TRBV2 and TRBJ1-5; D gene uncertain. The CDR3 runs to 13 residues. V dropped 7 bases and J dropped 4 bases, with 11 bases sitting between them. CDR1 and CDR2 (germline): SNHLY, FYNNEI. The DNA for the CDR3 is TGTGCCAGCAACCTAGGGATGAATCAGCCCCAGCATTTT. The encoded protein is CASNLGMNQPQHF.

With regard to this clonotype: The germline gene is not matched at one end of the junction; a read error may be the cause. V is TRBV24-1 and J is TRBJ1-4, with D possibly being TRBD1 (6 bases). This CDR3 has 15 amino acids. CDR1 is KGHDR and CDR2 is SFDVKD in the germline V gene. CDR3 DNA: TGTGCCACCAGTGATTATACAGGGAGCCATGAAAAACCGTTTTTT. Its translation is CATSDYTGSHEKPFF.

The chain joins TRBV19 to TRBJ1-1, with D unclear. Looked up from germline, CDR1 is LNHDA and CDR2 is SQIVND (reference sequence). This CDR3 has 12 amino acids. V was pared by 7 bases and J by 1 base, with 7 bases between. The DNA of the CDR3 is TGTGCCAGTATGTACGGGAACACTGAAGCTTTCTTT. This gives the protein CASMYGNTEAFF.

The sample holds a few counts of this clonotype. The gene calls are TRBV10-3 and TRBJ2-1, with TRBD1 matching 7 bases. J gave up 5 bases and V 5 bases, and 3 bases lay outside the gene matches. From germline, CDR1 is ENHRY and CDR2 SYGVKD. The CDR3 is 13 amino acids. The CDR3 region is CAISRDRHNEQFF. The DNA of the CDR3 is TGTGCCATCAGTCGGGACAGACACAATGAGCAGTTCTTC.

This clonotype came up many times. The V gene is TRBV5-1, the J gene TRBJ1-2; D is undetermined. Germline V lookup: CDR1 SGHRS, CDR2 YFSETQ. CDR3 length equals 13 residues. Trimming shortened V by 0 bases and J by 4 bases, and 7 bases separated the two germline ends. DNA for the CDR3: TGCGCCAGCAGCTTGGGGCAGATCTATGGCTACACCTTC. This translates into CASSLGQIYGYTF.

Here the CDR3 DNA reads TGCAGTGCTCGCCTTCATGCTGAAGCTTTCTTT. Protein: CSARLHAEAFF. The chain carries TRBV20-1 and TRBJ1-1, with D hard to call. This CDR3 has 11 residues. Germline values: CDR1 DFQATT, CDR2 SNEGSKA (reference sequence). V lost 5 bases and J lost 6, with 10 bases in between.

The rearrangement uses TRBV7-9 and TRBJ2-1; 9 bases are a match to TRBD1. The junction had 3 bases not matched to a gene; V was cut back by 5 bases and J by 7 bases. CDR1 is SEHNR, CDR2 FQNEAQ, per germline (reference sequence). The CDR3 sequence is 13 residues long. CDR3 residues: CASSQDRGNEQFF. In DNA form, the CDR3 reads TGTGCCAGCAGCCAAGACAGGGGGAATGAGCAGTTCTTC.

J is TRBJ2-6 and V is TRBV7-9; no firm D call. The CDR3 runs 12 residues. In germline, CDR1 is SEHNR, CDR2 FQNEAQ (reference sequence). The ends were cut back, 1 base at V and 5 bases at J, with 0 bases in the middle. CDR3 residues: CASSLGANVLTF. CDR3 nucleotides: TGTGCCAGCAGCTTAGGGGCCAACGTCCTGACTTTC.

This clonotype was counted between two and nine times. In DNA, the CDR3 is TGTGCCAGCTCACCACCGTCCTCAGGGAACTATGGCTACACCTTC. Its translation is CASSPPSSGNYGYTF. The V call is TRBV18, the J call TRBJ1-2, with D perhaps TRBD1 (5 bases). Germline V gene data show CDR1 as KGHSH and CDR2 as LQKENI. The CDR3 contains 15 residues. V was clipped by 0 bases and J by 2 bases, with 10 bases between them.